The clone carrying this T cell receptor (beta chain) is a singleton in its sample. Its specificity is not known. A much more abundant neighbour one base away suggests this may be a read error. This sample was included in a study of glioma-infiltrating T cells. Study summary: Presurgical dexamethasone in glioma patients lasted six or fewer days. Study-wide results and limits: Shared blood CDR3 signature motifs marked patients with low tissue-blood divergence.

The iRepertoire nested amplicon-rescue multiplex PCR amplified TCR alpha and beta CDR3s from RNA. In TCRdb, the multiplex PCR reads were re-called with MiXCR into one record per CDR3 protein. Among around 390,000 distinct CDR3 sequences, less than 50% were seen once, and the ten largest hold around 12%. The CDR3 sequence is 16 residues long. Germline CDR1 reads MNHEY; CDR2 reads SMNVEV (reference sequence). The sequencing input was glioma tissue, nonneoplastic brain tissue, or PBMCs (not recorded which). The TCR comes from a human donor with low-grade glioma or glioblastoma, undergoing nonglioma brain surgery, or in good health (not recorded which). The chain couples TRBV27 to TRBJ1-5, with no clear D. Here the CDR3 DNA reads TGTGCCAGCAGCCCTATATTTGGGCGAAACAATAAGCCCCAGCATTTT. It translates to CASSPIFGRNNKPQHF.